A single sample gave rise to the 16 T cell receptor beta chains below, sequenced in a study of T-cell memory formation after mild COVID-19. Each CDR3 protein is one row after TCRdb ran MiXCR on the 5' RACE reads. This table has 150,000 to 200,000 distinct CDR3 sequences, around 16% appearing once. The specimen was PBMCs or a T cell subset sorted from them (not recorded which). The receptors come from an adult woman who had mild COVID-19 (a few samples of this study predate the infection). Cell type and time point are not known.

At least ten counts were recorded for this clonotype. The chain has TRBV29-1 and TRBJ2-7; D unclear. CDR3 length equals 13 residues. Trimming shortened V by 2 bases and J by 6 bases, and 14 bases separated the two germline ends. The V gene's germline CDR1 is SQVTM and CDR2 ANQGSEA. CDR3 in amino acids: CSVERLLPGEQYF. The CDR3 nucleotides are TGCAGCGTTGAAAGGCTACTCCCAGGCGAGCAGTACTTC.

This chain uses TRBV5-1 with TRBJ2-5, with D maybe TRBD2 (6 bases). The DNA end is more similar to TRBJ2-7, so the J call may be wrong. The CDR3 length is 14 residues. Looked up from germline, CDR1 is SGHRS and CDR2 is YFSETQ. The CDR3 region is CASSTRAGPYEQYF. CDR3 nucleotides: TGCGCCAGCAGTACCCGAGCGGGCCCCTACGAGCAGTACTTC.

This clonotype has just a few counts. The chain joins TRBV4-3 to TRBJ2-5; no definite D call. This CDR3 contains 14 residues. The germline V gene has CDR1 LGHNA and CDR2 YSLEER. V gave up 0 bases and J gave up 5 bases, with 10 bases separating them. The CDR3 region has the DNA TGCGCCAGCAGCCAAGAAGTTATCCGGGAGACCCAGTACTTC. It is translated as CASSQEVIRETQYF.

The V call is TRBV24-1, the J call TRBJ2-5; D remains unclear. Germline V gene data show CDR1 as KGHDR and CDR2 as SFDVKD. The CDR3 sequence is 13 residues long. Trimming pared 0 bases from V and 2 bases from J, leaving 3 bases between. CDR3 loop: CATSDLLQETQYF. In nucleotides, the CDR3 is TGTGCCACCAGTGATTTGCTTCAAGAGACCCAGTACTTC.

V and J are TRBV2 and TRBJ2-2; the match to TRBD1 covers 9 bases. In germline, CDR1 is SNHLY, CDR2 FYNNEI. With 10 bases clipped from V and 5 bases from J, the junction kept 11 bases outside the gene matches. The CDR3 covers 15 residues. CDR3 protein: CATQSGTGRTGELFF. CDR3 bases: TGTGCCACCCAGTCCGGGACAGGGAGGACCGGGGAGCTGTTTTTT.

In its sample, this clonotype was seen a few times. The chain couples TRBV6-6 to TRBJ2-1; a weak D match, TRBD1 (6 bases). Germline loops: CDR1 MNHNY, CDR2 SVGAGI (reference sequence). CDR3 length equals 15 residues. With 4 bases removed from V and 7 bases from J, the gap between germline ends came to 17 bases. The CDR3 here is CASSSRGRGGNEQFF. The CDR3 region has the DNA TGTGCCAGCAGTTCCCGGGGCAGGGGCGGGAATGAGCAGTTCTTC.

This clonotype was seen only a few times. This chain links TRBV24-1 with TRBJ2-6, with 11 bases aligning to TRBD1. The CDR3 spans 18 residues. Germline trimming cut 3 bases from V and 0 bases from J; bases unmatched to any gene: 3. CDR1 and CDR2 (germline): KGHDR, SFDVKD. The CDR3 bases are TGTGCCACCAGTGATCCCGGGACAGGGGGCTCTGGGGCCAACGTCCTGACTTTC. As protein: CATSDPGTGGSGANVLTF.

This clonotype has at least ten counts. The rearrangement links TRBV4-3 to TRBJ2-1; 8 bases align to TRBD2. This CDR3 spans 15 amino acids. In germline, CDR1 is LGHNA, CDR2 YSLEER. The V and J ends lost 0 bases and 9 bases, in that order; junction bases with no gene match: 7. CDR3 region: CASSQEAREGTEQFF. The CDR3 DNA is TGCGCCAGCAGCCAAGAAGCTCGGGAGGGGACTGAGCAGTTCTTC.

A few counts support this clonotype. V gene TRBV5-1 combines with J gene TRBJ2-6; TRBD1 matches at 7 bases. Trimming removed 5 bases from V and 0 bases from J; junction bases left unmatched: 14. Germline V gives CDR1 SGHRS, CDR2 YFSETQ. The CDR3 sequence is 19 residues long. CDR3 in DNA: TGCGCCAGCAGTCTGGCAGGGGGAGTCCAGAGCTCTGGGGCCAACGTCCTGACTTTC. It specifies CASSLAGGVQSSGANVLTF.

This clonotype was counted between two and nine times. The chain links TRBV5-5 to TRBJ2-1; D unresolved. The V gene's germline CDR1 is SGHKS and CDR2 YYEKEE (reference sequence). The CDR3 is made up of 11 amino acids. The V end was cut by 3 bases, the J end by 7 bases, with 5 bases between. CDR3 in DNA: TGTGCCAGCAGCTACTGGAATGAGCAGTTCTTC. Protein sequence: CASSYWNEQFF.

This clonotype was seen a handful of times. This chain joins TRBV7-2 and TRBJ2-2, with 10 positions matching TRBD2. The V segment lost 5 bases and the J segment 1 base; nucleotides outside the gene matches: 7. The length of the CDR3 is 17 residues. CDR1 is SGHTA and CDR2 is FQGNSA in the germline V gene. CDR3 in amino acids: CASSLTIAGGNTGELFF. For the CDR3, the DNA is TGTGCCAGCAGCCTCACTATAGCGGGAGGGAACACCGGGGAGCTGTTTTTT. Variable domain in full (rest from reference TRBV7-2 and TRBJ2-2): GAGVSQSPSNKVTEKGKDVELRCDPISGHTALYWYRQSLGQGLEFLIYFQGNSAPDKSGLPSDRFSAERTGGSVSTLTIQRTQQEDSAVYLCASSLTIAGGNTGELFFGEGSRLTVL.

The rearrangement links TRBV24-1 to TRBJ1-1; tentatively, D is TRBD1 (5 bases). V lost 7 bases, J lost 6 bases, and 23 bases lay in between. CDR1 is KGHDR and CDR2 is SFDVKD in the germline V gene. The CDR3 runs 16 residues. CDR3 residues: CATSDGGSGALAEAFF. The CDR3 coding sequence is TGTGCCACCAGCGATGGGGGGTCTGGCGCCCTAGCTGAAGCTTTCTTT.

CDR3: CASSRPSSTGANVLTF. In nucleotides, the CDR3 is TGTGCCAGCAGCCGCCCCTCTAGTACTGGGGCCAACGTCCTGACTTTC. This sequence joins TRBV6-5 and TRBJ2-6, with D unresolved. CDR3 length: 16 amino acids. Between the trimmed V and J ends, which lost 6 bases and 2 bases, there was a span of 14 bases. The germline CDR1 and CDR2 sequences are MNHEY and SVGAGI.

The V call is TRBV20-1, the J call TRBJ1-5; no firm D call. The V end was cut by 3 bases, the J end by 1 base, with 13 bases between. Germline V gives CDR1 DFQATT, CDR2 SNEGSKA (reference sequence). The CDR3 contains 15 residues. The CDR3 sequence: CSARGADTSNQPQHF. The CDR3 nucleotides are TGCAGTGCTAGGGGTGCAGATACGAGCAATCAGCCCCAGCATTTT.

The J gene is TRBJ1-5, the V gene TRBV12-5; 8 bases agree with TRBD1. V shed 7 bases, J shed 4 bases, and the junction held 9 bases outside the gene matches. The CDR3 is 15 residues long. Germline CDR1 reads LGHNT; CDR2 reads FRNRAP. The DNA of the CDR3 is TGTGCTAGTGAACCGCGGACAGGGATAAATCAGCCCCAGCATTTT. Translation gives CASEPRTGINQPQHF.

This clonotype was counted a few times. The chain combines TRBV5-1 with TRBJ2-1, with 13 bases matching TRBD2. After removal of 0 bases from V and 10 bases from J, the junction contained 7 bases not matched to a gene. The CDR3 is 16 residues long. Looked up from germline, CDR1 is SGHRS and CDR2 is YFSETQ. CDR3 DNA sequence: TGCGCCAGCAGCTTGGGAGGACTAGCGGGGGCAAAGGAGCAGTTCTTC. Protein product: CASSLGGLAGAKEQFF.